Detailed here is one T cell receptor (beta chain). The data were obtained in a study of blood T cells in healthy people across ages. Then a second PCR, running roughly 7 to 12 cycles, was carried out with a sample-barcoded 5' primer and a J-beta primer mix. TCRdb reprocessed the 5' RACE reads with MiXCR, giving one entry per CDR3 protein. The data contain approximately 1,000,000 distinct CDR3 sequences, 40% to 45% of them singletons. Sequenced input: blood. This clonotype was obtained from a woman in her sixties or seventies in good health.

The CDR3 loop reads CASSIRLAGGNGELFF. As DNA, the CDR3 is TGTGCCAGCAGCATTCGACTAGCGGGAGGAAACGGGGAGCTGTTTTTT. V usage is TRBV7-8 and J usage is TRBJ2-2; 13 bases match TRBD2. The CDR3 consists of 16 residues. J lost 7 bases, V lost 5 bases, and 7 bases had no gene match. Germline CDR1 and CDR2: SGHVS and FQNEAQ.